The 30 T cell receptor beta chains listed next were all sequenced from one sample in a study of shared clonotypes between healthy human individuals. Produced via immunoSEQ multiplex PCR; TCRdb's table is partial and in-frame only. The sample consists of some 2.4 million clones, under 95% of them appearing once. The sequenced material came from naive CD4+ T cells from PBMCs. Described subset: CD45RA+ positively selected. The receptors come from a man between 18 and 29 years old in good health. Some clones in this sample may be carry-over from other donors' samples.

The rearrangement links TRBV12-5 to TRBJ1-2, with D unresolved. CDR1 is LGHNT and CDR2 is FRNRAP in the germline V gene. This CDR3 comprises 13 residues. The V end was cut by 3 bases, the J end by 2 bases, with 7 bases between. The CDR3 DNA reads as TGTGCTAGTGGTTTTGGAGGGAACTATGGCTACACCTTC. As protein: CASGFGGNYGYTF.

The chain has TRBV27 and TRBJ2-7; the D gene is possibly TRBD1 (5 bases). The germline CDR1 and CDR2 sequences are MNHEY and SMNVEV (reference sequence). The V end lost 8 bases, the J end lost 2 bases, and 19 bases lay between the germline ends. The CDR3 has 15 residues. In DNA form, the CDR3 reads TGTGCCAGCGGACACTTCATCGCCTTCACCTACGAGCAGTACTTC. Protein: CASGHFIAFTYEQYF.

The DNA for the CDR3 is TGTGCCATCAGTGCGGCCGGGACAGACTACAATGAGCAGTTCTTC. Its translation: CAISAAGTDYNEQFF. The chain employs TRBV10-3 and TRBJ2-1; 7 positions agree with TRBD1. Germline V lookup: CDR1 ENHRY, CDR2 SYGVKD. The trim removed 4 bases at V and 3 bases at J, leaving 6 bases unmatched. CDR3 length equals 15 residues.

CDR3 sequence: CASSPRAGEGYTF. The CDR3, as DNA: TGTGCCAGCTCACCGCGCGCGGGGGAGGGCTACACCTTC. The genes are TRBV18 and TRBJ1-2, with a weak D call TRBD1 (5 bases). The CDR3 covers 13 residues. CDR1 is KGHSH and CDR2 is LQKENI in the germline V gene. Trimming removed 3 bases from V and 8 bases from J, with 13 bases in between. The variable domain in full, completed from reference TRBV18 and TRBJ1-2, reads NAGVMQNPRHLVRRRGQEARLRCSPMKGHSHVYWYRQLPEEGLKFMVYLQKENIIDESGMPKERFSAEFPKEGPSILRIQQVVRGDSAAYFCASSPRAGEGYTFGSGTRLTVV.

This clone has just one count. The rearrangement joins TRBV27 to TRBJ2-6; unclear D gene. From germline, CDR1 is MNHEY and CDR2 SMNVEV (reference sequence). V lost 3 bases and J 3 bases, leaving 12 bases between the germline ends. The CDR3 consists of 16 residues. The CDR3 nucleotides read TGTGCCAGCAGTTTTTTACGGCCCGTTGGGGCCAACGTCCTGACTTTC. It codes for CASSFLRPVGANVLTF.

The chain links TRBV11-1 to TRBJ1-1; 10 bases line up with TRBD1. Trimming removed 5 bases from V and 4 bases from J; junction bases left unmatched: 7. Germline V gene sequence: CDR1 SGHAT, CDR2 FQDESV (reference sequence). This CDR3 spans 15 amino acids. The CDR3 region is CASSVKGQGSTEAFF. CDR3 nucleotide sequence: TGTGCCAGCAGCGTAAAGGGACAGGGGTCCACTGAAGCTTTCTTT.

The chain combines TRBV2 with TRBJ2-5, with TRBD2 as a possible D gene (6 bases). The CDR3 sequence is 15 residues long. Looked up from germline, CDR1 is SNHLY and CDR2 is FYNNEI. Trimming left V 0 bases short and J 4 bases short, with 12 bases between. In DNA, the CDR3 is TGTGCCAGCAGTGAAGCGCAGTGGGGAGGAGAGACCCAGTACTTC. This codes for CASSEAQWGGETQYF. Filled out from reference TRBV2 and TRBJ2-5, the complete variable domain reads EPEVTQTPSHQVTQMGQEVILRCVPISNHLYFYWYRQILGQKVEFLVSFYNNEISEKSEIFDDQFSVERPDGSNFTLKIRSTKLEDSAMYFCASSEAQWGGETQYFGPGTRLLVL.

The chain has TRBV7-2 and TRBJ1-2; no definite D call. Germline assignment: CDR1 SGHTA and CDR2 FQGNSA. Trimming took 5 bases from V and 3 from J, leaving 16 bases between them. This CDR3 is built from 15 residues. DNA of the CDR3: TGTGCCAGCAGCCGAAATCCGACGGACTACTATGGCTACACCTTC. Its translation: CASSRNPTDYYGYTF.

The gene calls are TRBV30 and TRBJ1-4, with D perhaps matching TRBD1 (5 bases). CDR3 size: 14 residues. The germline V gene encodes CDR1 GTSNPN and CDR2 SVGIG (reference sequence). V lost 1 base to trimming and J lost 4 bases, with 10 bases between them. CDR3 coding DNA: TGTGCCTGGAGTGGAACGCAGGGTAATGAAAAACTGTTTTTT. This translates into CAWSGTQGNEKLFF.

This chain uses TRBV6-6 with TRBJ1-5, with D uncertain. With 4 bases removed from V and 0 bases from J, the gap between germline ends came to 10 bases. The CDR3 totals 15 residues. Per germline, CDR1 MNHNY and CDR2 SVGAGI (reference sequence). CDR3 coding DNA: TGTGCCAGCAGTTCCGCTCGCCCTAGCAATCAGCCCCAGCATTTT. Translating it yields CASSSARPSNQPQHF.

The V call is TRBV28, the J call TRBJ1-2; no reliable D call. Trimming shortened V by 8 bases and J by 4 bases, and 14 bases separated the two germline ends. This CDR3 is 13 amino acids long. The germline CDR1 and CDR2 sequences are MDHEN and SYDVKM. The CDR3 DNA reads as TGTGCCAGCGGGAAGCGCAGGACCTATGGCTACACCTTC. Translating it yields CASGKRRTYGYTF.

The chain couples TRBV11-2 to TRBJ2-4; no clear D. There are 17 residues in the CDR3. Trimming took 1 base from V and 8 from J, leaving 21 bases between them. Germline lookup yields CDR1 SGHAT and CDR2 FQNNGV. The CDR3 loop reads CASSLGQAGPAWDIQYF. CDR3 sequence (DNA): TGTGCCAGCAGCTTAGGCCAGGCCGGACCCGCCTGGGACATTCAGTACTTC.

About this clone: Other DNA sequences from this sample encode an identical CDR3 as well. The chain uses TRBV5-1 and TRBJ2-1; no definite D call. The V end lost 0 bases, the J end lost 5 bases, and 9 bases lay between the germline ends. Germline-derived CDR1 and CDR2 are SGHRS and YFSETQ. The CDR3 spans 14 residues. CDR3 sequence: CASSLAAGNNEQFF. As DNA, the CDR3 is TGCGCCAGCAGCTTGGCCGCAGGAAACAATGAGCAGTTCTTC. The full variable domain, in which reference TRBV5-1 and TRBJ2-1 provide the parts outside the CDR3, is KAGVTQTPRYLIKTRGQQVTLSCSPISGHRSVSWYQQTPGQGLQFLFEYFSETQRNKGNFPGRFSGRQFSNSRSEMNVSTLELGDSALYLCASSLAAGNNEQFFGPGTRLTVL.

The sample holds one count of this clone. The chain couples TRBV5-6 to TRBJ2-3; no clear D. This CDR3 spans 11 amino acids. CDR1 SGHDT and CDR2 YYEEEE come from the germline V gene. V was cut by 6 bases and J by 6 bases, with 8 bases left in between. Written as DNA, the CDR3 is TGTGCCAGCACCCTAAGGGATACGCAGTATTTT. The encoded protein is CASTLRDTQYF.

This clone was observed a single time. The V call is TRBV5-3, the J call TRBJ2-5; possibly TRBD1 for D (6 bases). TRBV5-3 is an ORF for which the function is uncertain. The CDR3 covers 15 residues. With 3 bases removed from V and 3 bases from J, the gap between germline ends came to 15 bases. The CDR3 spells CARSSRDRKKETQYF. CDR3 sequence (DNA): TGTGCCAGAAGCTCCCGCGACAGGAAAAAAGAGACCCAGTACTTC.

The V call is TRBV5-1, the J call TRBJ2-3; a possible D gene is TRBD2 (5 bases). From germline, CDR1 is SGHRS and CDR2 YFSETQ. V was clipped by 6 bases and J by 4 bases, with 15 bases between them. The CDR3 is 14 residues long. In DNA, the CDR3 is TGCGCCAGCAATCGAGAGGGTCTGTCAGATACGCAGTATTTT. It codes for CASNREGLSDTQYF.

The chain uses TRBV28 and TRBJ2-5, with D hard to call. The V and J ends lost 2 bases and 4 bases respectively, with 5 bases between them. The CDR3 loop spans 12 amino acids. Germline V gives CDR1 MDHEN, CDR2 SYDVKM. CDR3 sequence reads: CASSLNSETQYF. CDR3 DNA: TGTGCCAGCAGTTTAAACTCAGAGACCCAGTACTTC.

This clone came up once. The rearrangement joins TRBV11-1 to TRBJ1-1; no clear D gene. Trimming shortened V by 7 bases and J by 2 bases, and 14 bases separated the two germline ends. In germline, CDR1 is SGHAT, CDR2 FQDESV (reference sequence). The CDR3 covers 14 residues. The CDR3 bases are TGTGCCAGCACCGCCCAGATGGCAAACACTGAAGCTTTCTTT. It translates to CASTAQMANTEAFF. Based on the CDR3 plus reference TRBV11-1 and TRBJ1-1, the full variable domain is EAEVAQSPRYKITEKSQAVAFWCDPISGHATLYWYRQILGQGPELLVQFQDESVVDDSQLPKDRFSAERLKGVDSTLKIQPAELGDSAMYLCASTAQMANTEAFFGQGTRLTVV.

The chain is built from TRBV7-2 and TRBJ2-7; 9 bases match TRBD1. Germline loops: CDR1 SGHTA, CDR2 FQGNSA. The length of the CDR3 is 13 residues. The V and J ends lost 4 bases and 5 bases, in that order; junction bases with no gene match: 3. The CDR3 DNA is TGTGCCAGCAGCTCGGACAGGGGCGACGAGCAGTACTTC. This translates into CASSSDRGDEQYF.

The rearrangement joins TRBV5-1 to TRBJ1-4, with D possibly TRBD1 on 5 matching bases. CDR3 length equals 16 residues. Germline V gene data show CDR1 as SGHRS and CDR2 as YFSETQ. Trimming shortened V by 1 base and J by 8 bases, and 18 bases separated the two germline ends. The CDR3 DNA sequence: TGCGCCAGCAGCTTGAGTCCGGGACCCCGTGCCGAAAAACTGTTTTTT. Translated: CASSLSPGPRAEKLFF.

The chain uses TRBV25-1 and TRBJ2-5; tentative D call: TRBD2 (6 bases). V was pared by 1 base and J by 2 bases, with 11 bases between. This CDR3 has 15 residues. Germline-derived CDR1 and CDR2 are MGHDK and SYGVNS. CDR3 nucleotides: TGTGCCAGCAGTGAATTTCGGGGAGGACAAGAGACCCAGTACTTC. Amino acids: CASSEFRGGQETQYF.

V usage is TRBV18 and J usage is TRBJ2-2; the match to TRBD1 covers 8 bases. CDR3 length: 14 amino acids. Germline lookup yields CDR1 KGHSH and CDR2 LQKENI. Losses at the gene ends were 6 bases for V and 4 bases for J; bases not matched to a gene: 4. The CDR3 reads CASSVTGGTGELFF. The CDR3 DNA reads as TGTGCCAGCTCTGTAACAGGGGGCACCGGGGAGCTGTTTTTT.

The gene calls are TRBV5-8 and TRBJ1-5; TRBD1 might be the D (5 bases). The ends were cut back, 4 bases at V and 4 bases at J, with 15 bases in the middle. The CDR3 contains 15 residues. The germline V gene has CDR1 SGHTS and CDR2 YDEGEE. The CDR3 sequence: CASSRPGRENQPQHF. CDR3 nucleotide sequence: TGTGCCAGCAGCCGACCGGGACGGGAGAATCAGCCCCAGCATTTT.

The J gene is TRBJ1-2, the V gene TRBV27, with D unclear. The CDR3 loop spans 12 amino acids. Germline CDR1 MNHEY, CDR2 SMNVEV (reference sequence). The germline V and J ends were trimmed by 8 bases and 6 bases, with 13 bases remaining between them. The DNA for the CDR3 is TGTGCCAGCGGAGGGATTAGAGATGGCTACACCTTC. Protein product: CASGGIRDGYTF.

This chain links TRBV7-8 with TRBJ2-5; possible D gene TRBD1, 6 bases. Trimming removed 5 bases from V and 7 bases from J, with 14 bases in between. The CDR3 runs 13 residues. Germline CDR1 reads SGHVS; CDR2 reads FQNEAQ. CDR3 region: CASSQQGFGTQYF. The CDR3 DNA is TGTGCCAGCAGCCAACAGGGATTCGGGACCCAGTACTTC.

V is TRBV28 and J is TRBJ2-1; 7 bases map to TRBD2. The ends lost 7 bases at V and 3 bases at J; junction bases unmatched: 15. This CDR3 is 17 amino acids long. Germline lookup yields CDR1 MDHEN and CDR2 SYDVKM. The DNA of the CDR3 is TGTGCCAGCACCCCCGGCGGGGCGGGAGCGGTCTACAATGAGCAGTTCTTC. This translates into CASTPGGAGAVYNEQFF.

V gene TRBV9 combines with J gene TRBJ2-6; D possibly matches TRBD1 or TRBD2 (6 bases each). This CDR3 contains 18 residues. V lost 0 bases, J lost 2 bases, and 15 bases lay in between. Germline lookup yields CDR1 SGDLS and CDR2 YYNGEE. The CDR3 coding sequence is TGTGCCAGCAGCGTAGCTAGGGGGGACGGCGCTGGGGCCAACGTCCTGACTTTC. This encodes CASSVARGDGAGANVLTF.

The gene calls are TRBV6-1 and TRBJ2-2, with D unclear. There are 16 residues in the CDR3. V lost 4 bases and J lost 0, with 12 bases in between. CDR1 is MNHNS, CDR2 SASEGT, per germline. The CDR3 sequence is CASSVRRVTNTGELFF. The CDR3 DNA sequence: TGTGCCAGCAGTGTTCGACGGGTGACGAACACCGGGGAGCTGTTTTTT.

The J gene is TRBJ1-5, the V gene TRBV15; 7 nucleotides match TRBD1. V lost 3 bases, J lost 0 bases, and 14 bases stayed unmatched. Germline V gene data show CDR1 as LNHNV and CDR2 as YYDKDF (reference sequence). The CDR3 runs to 19 residues. CDR3 loop: CATSSLLGQTQNSNQPQHF. In DNA, the CDR3 is TGTGCCACCAGCAGTTTGTTGGGACAGACACAAAATAGCAATCAGCCCCAGCATTTT. Filled out from reference TRBV15 and TRBJ1-5, the complete variable domain reads DAMVIQNPRYQVTQFGKPVTLSCSQTLNHNVMYWYQQKSSQAPKLLFHYYDKDFNNEADTPDNFQSRRPNTSFCFLDIRSPGLGDTAMYLCATSSLLGQTQNSNQPQHFGDGTRLSIL.

The V gene is TRBV11-3, the J gene TRBJ2-1, with a possible D match to TRBD2 (6 bases). The CDR3 is made up of 13 amino acids. The germline CDR1 and CDR2 sequences are SGHNT and YENEEA. V dropped 1 base and J dropped 10 bases, with 11 bases sitting between them. CDR3 DNA: TGTGCCAGCAGCTTAGGTGCAGGGAGGGAGCAGTTCTTC. It codes for CASSLGAGREQFF.